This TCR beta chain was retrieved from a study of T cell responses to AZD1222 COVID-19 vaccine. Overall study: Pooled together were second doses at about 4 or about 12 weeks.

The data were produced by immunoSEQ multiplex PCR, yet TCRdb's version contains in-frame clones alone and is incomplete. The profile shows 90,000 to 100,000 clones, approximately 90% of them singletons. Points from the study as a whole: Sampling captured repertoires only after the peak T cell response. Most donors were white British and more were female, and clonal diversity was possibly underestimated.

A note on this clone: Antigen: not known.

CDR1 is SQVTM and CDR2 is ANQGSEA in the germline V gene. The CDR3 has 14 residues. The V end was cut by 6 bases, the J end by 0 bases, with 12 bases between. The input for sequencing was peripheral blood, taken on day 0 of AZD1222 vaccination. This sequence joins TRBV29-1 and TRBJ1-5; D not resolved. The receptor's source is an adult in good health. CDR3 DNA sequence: TGCAGCGTCGCCGCCAGCGGTAGCAATCAGCCCCAGCATTTT. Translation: CSVAASGSNQPQHF.